This passage covers 18 T cell receptor beta chains from one sample sequenced in a study of shared clonotypes between healthy human individuals. Cells designated naive CD8 were CD45RO-negative and were positively selected for CCR7, with terminally differentiated effector memory CD45RA+ cells excluded. TCRdb's table, derived via immunoSEQ multiplex PCR, lists solely in-frame clones and lacks some. This sample has over 2,000,000 clones, with about 94% found just once. The sample was naive CD8+ T cells from PBMCs. The receptors come from a man younger than 35 in good health. Some clones in this sample may be carry-over from other donors' samples.

V is TRBV1 and J is TRBJ1-2; TRBD1, the table's D call, was not compared with the DNA. TRBV1 is shown as a pseudogene. The CDR3 length is 15 residues. DNA of the CDR3: TGCACCAGCAGCCAAGATGGGTCAGGCTCCTATGGCTACACCTTC. This translates into CTSSQDGSGSYGYTF.

J is TRBJ2-7 and V is TRBV29-1; 8 nucleotides line up with TRBD1. This CDR3 region has 13 residues. V lost 7 bases, J lost 6 bases, and 11 bases stayed unmatched. Germline V gives CDR1 SQVTM, CDR2 ANQGSEA. CDR3 DNA: TGCAGCGCATGCACCCATGACAGGGGCGAGCAGTACTTC. Protein product: CSACTHDRGEQYF.

The V call is TRBV27, the J call TRBJ2-7, with 7 bases fitting TRBD1. V shed 3 bases and J 2 bases; nucleotides not matched to a gene: 7. The germline V gene encodes CDR1 MNHEY and CDR2 SMNVEV (reference sequence). The CDR3 has 15 amino acids. The CDR3 DNA reads TGTGCCAGCAGTTTGAACAGGGGAGTACCCTACGAGCAGTACTTC. Its protein product is CASSLNRGVPYEQYF.

The chain combines TRBV27 with TRBJ2-7; 8 bases line up with TRBD1. CDR1 MNHEY and CDR2 SMNVEV come from the germline V gene (reference sequence). The CDR3 contains 15 residues. J was trimmed by 2 bases and V by 6 bases; bases with no gene match: 9. The CDR3 protein is CASRFDRGNTYEQYF. In nucleotides, the CDR3 is TGTGCCAGCAGATTCGACAGGGGCAACACCTACGAGCAGTACTTC.

This clone was seen once. The chain joins TRBV28 to TRBJ2-7, with a weak D call TRBD2 (6 bases). Between the trimmed V and J ends, which lost 6 bases and 0 bases, there was a span of 15 bases. This CDR3 contains 15 residues. Germline CDR1 is MDHEN and CDR2 is SYDVKM. CDR3 protein: CASSTGRGSSYEQYF. The CDR3 coding sequence is TGTGCCAGCAGCACCGGACGGGGGAGCTCCTACGAGCAGTACTTC. The full variable domain, in which reference TRBV28 and TRBJ2-7 provide the parts outside the CDR3, is DVKVTQSSRYLVKRTGEKVFLECVQDMDHENMFWYRQDPGLGLRLIYFSYDVKMKEKGDIPEGYSVSREKKERFSLILESASTNQTSMYLCASSTGRGSSYEQYFGPGTRLTVT.

The chain links TRBV15 to TRBJ2-7, with D maybe TRBD1 (6 bases). The V and J ends lost 5 bases and 2 bases respectively, with 13 bases between them. The CDR3 is 14 amino acids. Germline values: CDR1 LNHNV, CDR2 YYDKDF (reference sequence). DNA of the CDR3: TGTGCCACCAGCCGACAGGCGATGACCTACGAGCAGTACTTC. Protein product: CATSRQAMTYEQYF.

The chain uses TRBV9 and TRBJ2-1; D may be TRBD1 or TRBD2 (5 bases each). The V gene's germline CDR1 is SGDLS and CDR2 YYNGEE. Trimming took off 3 bases at V and 7 bases at J, with 14 bases between the two ends. This CDR3 comprises 14 residues. Here the CDR3 reads CASSGRRDDNEQFF. CDR3 DNA: TGTGCCAGCAGCGGGCGTCGGGACGATAATGAGCAGTTCTTC.

This clone was found once. The chain is built from TRBV2 and TRBJ2-3; tentative D call: TRBD2 (6 bases). V gave up 1 base and J gave up 4 bases, with 15 bases separating them. The CDR3 is made up of 16 amino acids. Germline V gene lookup returns CDR1 SNHLY and CDR2 FYNNEI. The CDR3 bases are TGTGCCAGCAGTGAAGGGCAGGGAGGATGGGCAGATACGCAGTATTTT. Translation gives CASSEGQGGWADTQYF.

This clone was counted once. The rearrangement links TRBV27 to TRBJ2-7, with 9 bases fitting TRBD2. Germline CDR1 reads MNHEY; CDR2 reads SMNVEV (reference sequence). The CDR3 covers 14 residues. With 6 bases clipped from V and 2 bases from J, the junction kept 5 bases outside the gene matches. The chain's CDR3 is CASRQAGGAYEQYF. CDR3 DNA: TGTGCCAGCAGACAAGCGGGAGGAGCCTACGAGCAGTACTTC.

J is TRBJ2-1 and V is TRBV7-9, with TRBD2 matching 13 bases. Germline V gene lookup returns CDR1 SEHNR and CDR2 FQNEAQ (reference sequence). V dropped 2 bases and J dropped 8; count of bases not matched to a gene: 9. There are 17 residues in the CDR3. The DNA of the CDR3 is TGTGCCAGCAGCTTATTTGTGGGACTAGCGGGATCGGATGAGCAGTTCTTC. Translated, it gives CASSLFVGLAGSDEQFF.

The CDR3 reads CASSYGTSAAYEQYF. The CDR3 DNA sequence: TGTGCCAGCAGCTACGGGACTAGCGCAGCCTACGAGCAGTACTTC. The chain is built from TRBV11-2 and TRBJ2-7; 10 nucleotides line up with TRBD2. The V gene's germline CDR1 is SGHAT and CDR2 FQNNGV. The CDR3 contains 15 residues. V shed 4 bases and J 2 bases; nucleotides not matched to a gene: 5.

The chain links TRBV10-2 to TRBJ2-3; the D gene is possibly TRBD1 (5 bases). The CDR3 is 11 residues long. In germline, CDR1 is WSHSY, CDR2 SAAADI. Trimming left V 8 bases short and J 4 bases short, with 7 bases between. In DNA form, the CDR3 reads TGCGCCAGCGCAGGGCCAGATACGCAGTATTTT. It codes for CASAGPDTQYF.

The sample holds one count of this clone. The chain couples TRBV30 to TRBJ2-7; 7 bases line up with TRBD2. Germline V lookup: CDR1 GTSNPN, CDR2 SVGIG (reference sequence). The CDR3 consists of 13 residues. J lost 5 bases, V lost 1 base, and 5 bases had no gene match. The CDR3 DNA reads TGTGCCTGGAGTGCAGCGGGAATCCACGAGCAGTACTTC. This gives the protein CAWSAAGIHEQYF.

The chain joins TRBV2 to TRBJ2-3, with D perhaps TRBD2 (6 bases). CDR3 size: 14 residues. Germline V gene sequence: CDR1 SNHLY, CDR2 FYNNEI. The V end lost 6 bases, the J end lost 7 bases, and 17 bases lay between the germline ends. CDR3 DNA sequence: TGTGCCAGCAGATCGCGGGACCTTGAGAATACGCAGTATTTT. It yields the protein CASRSRDLENTQYF.

This clone has a single count. The chain carries TRBV2 and TRBJ2-7; D is possibly TRBD2 (6 bases). CDR3 length: 14 residues. The germline V gene encodes CDR1 SNHLY and CDR2 FYNNEI. The ends were cut back, 0 bases at V and 3 bases at J, with 9 bases in the middle. The CDR3 loop is CASSEATRIYEQYF. In DNA, the CDR3 is TGTGCCAGCAGTGAAGCGACTAGAATCTACGAGCAGTACTTC.

The chain carries TRBV9 and TRBJ2-4, with a possible D match to TRBD1 (5 bases). Trimming took 3 bases from V and 1 from J, leaving 5 bases between them. This CDR3 is 13 amino acids long. From germline, CDR1 is SGDLS and CDR2 YYNGEE. The CDR3: CASSEGAKNIQYF. CDR3 nucleotides: TGTGCCAGCAGCGAGGGGGCCAAAAACATTCAGTACTTC.

The chain employs TRBV27 and TRBJ1-3; TRBD1 might be the D (5 bases). Germline values: CDR1 MNHEY, CDR2 SMNVEV (reference sequence). The CDR3 totals 16 residues. V was trimmed by 6 bases and J by 0 bases, leaving 15 bases between them. The CDR3 bases are TGTGCCAGCAGGGAGGGCGGACACGGCTCTGGAAACACCATATATTTT. It encodes CASREGGHGSGNTIYF.

Only one count was recorded for this clone. Distinct nucleotide sequences in the sample also encode this CDR3. The chain carries TRBV7-9 and TRBJ2-1; TRBD1 agrees at 10 bases. The CDR3 runs to 15 residues. Trimming cost V 5 bases and J 3 bases; bases outside gene matches: 4. Germline loops: CDR1 SEHNR, CDR2 FQNEAQ (reference sequence). DNA of the CDR3: TGTGCCAGCAGCCCCGGACAGGGGGTCTACAATGAGCAGTTCTTC. Protein product: CASSPGQGVYNEQFF.